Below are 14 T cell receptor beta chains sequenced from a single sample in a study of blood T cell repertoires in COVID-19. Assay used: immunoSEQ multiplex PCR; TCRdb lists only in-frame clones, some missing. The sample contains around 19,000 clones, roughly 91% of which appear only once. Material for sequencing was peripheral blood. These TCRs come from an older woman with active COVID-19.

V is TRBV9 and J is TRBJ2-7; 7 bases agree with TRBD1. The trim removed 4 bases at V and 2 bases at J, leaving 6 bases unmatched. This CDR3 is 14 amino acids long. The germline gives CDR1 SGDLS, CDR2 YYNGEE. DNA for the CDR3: TGTGCCAGCAGCCCAGGACAGGCAGCCTACGAGCAGTACTTC. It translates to CASSPGQAAYEQYF.

The CDR3 protein is CASSVLGGGEFSYEQYF. CDR3 DNA: TGTGCCAGCAGCGTACTGGGCGGGGGGGAGTTCTCCTACGAGCAGTACTTC. V and J are TRBV7-9 and TRBJ2-7; 9 positions match TRBD2. In germline, CDR1 is SEHNR, CDR2 FQNEAQ (reference sequence). V was pared by 5 bases and J by 0 bases, with 11 bases of the junction left unmatched. This CDR3 is 17 amino acids long.

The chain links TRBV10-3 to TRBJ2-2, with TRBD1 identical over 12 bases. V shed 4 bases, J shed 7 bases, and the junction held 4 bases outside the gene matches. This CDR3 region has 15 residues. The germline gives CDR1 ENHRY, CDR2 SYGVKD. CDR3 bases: TGTGCCATCAGTGGGGGACAGGGGGCGGACGGGGAGCTGTTTTTT. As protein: CAISGGQGADGELFF.

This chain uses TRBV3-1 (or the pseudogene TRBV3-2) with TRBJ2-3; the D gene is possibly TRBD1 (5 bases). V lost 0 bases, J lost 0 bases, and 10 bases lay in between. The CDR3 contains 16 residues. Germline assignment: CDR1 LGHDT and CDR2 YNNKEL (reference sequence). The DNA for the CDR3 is TGTGCCAGCAGCCAAGAGACAGCCTCTAGCACAGATACGCAGTATTTT. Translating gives CASSQETASSTDTQYF.

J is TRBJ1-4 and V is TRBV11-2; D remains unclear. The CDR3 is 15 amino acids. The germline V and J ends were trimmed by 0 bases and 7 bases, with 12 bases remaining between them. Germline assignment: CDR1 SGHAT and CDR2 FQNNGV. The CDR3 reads CASSLEPGPLEKLFF. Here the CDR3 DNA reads TGTGCCAGCAGCTTAGAACCAGGCCCCCTTGAAAAACTGTTTTTT.

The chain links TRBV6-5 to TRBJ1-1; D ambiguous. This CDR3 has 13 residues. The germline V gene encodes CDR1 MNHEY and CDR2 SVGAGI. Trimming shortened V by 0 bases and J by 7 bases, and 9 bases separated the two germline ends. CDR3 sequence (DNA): TGTGCCAGCAGTTACTCGAGTCCGGGTGAAGCTTTCTTT. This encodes CASSYSSPGEAFF.

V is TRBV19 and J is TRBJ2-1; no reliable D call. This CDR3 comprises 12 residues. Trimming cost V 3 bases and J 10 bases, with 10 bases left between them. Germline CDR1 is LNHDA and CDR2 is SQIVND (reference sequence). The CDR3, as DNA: TGTGCCAGTAGTATTGAGTACGGGGAGCAGTTCTTC. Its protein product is CASSIEYGEQFF.

CDR3: CASSLGSRAQETQYF. In nucleotides, the CDR3 is TGTGCCAGCAGCTTGGGTTCGAGGGCCCAAGAGACCCAGTACTTC. The chain is built from TRBV5-8 and TRBJ2-5; possibly TRBD2 for D (5 bases). From germline, CDR1 is SGHTS and CDR2 YDEGEE. There are 15 residues in the CDR3. The ends were cut back, 0 bases at V and 1 base at J, with 10 bases in the middle.

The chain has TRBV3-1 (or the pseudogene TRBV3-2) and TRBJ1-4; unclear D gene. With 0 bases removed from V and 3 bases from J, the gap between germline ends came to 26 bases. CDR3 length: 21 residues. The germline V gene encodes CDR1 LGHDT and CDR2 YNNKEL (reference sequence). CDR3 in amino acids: CASSQDPGSLGGFLPNEKLFF. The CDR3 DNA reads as TGTGCCAGCAGCCAAGATCCCGGTTCGCTCGGCGGCTTTCTTCCTAATGAAAAACTGTTTTTT.

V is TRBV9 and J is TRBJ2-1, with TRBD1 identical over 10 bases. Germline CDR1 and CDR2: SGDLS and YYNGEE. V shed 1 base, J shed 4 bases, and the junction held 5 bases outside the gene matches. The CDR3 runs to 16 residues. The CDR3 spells CASSVTTGQGYNEQFF. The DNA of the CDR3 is TGTGCCAGCAGCGTAACGACGGGACAGGGGTACAATGAGCAGTTCTTC.

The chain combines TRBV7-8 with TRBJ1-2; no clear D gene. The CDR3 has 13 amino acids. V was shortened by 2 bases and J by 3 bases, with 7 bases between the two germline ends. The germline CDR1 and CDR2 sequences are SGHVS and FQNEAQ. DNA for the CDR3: TGTGCCAGCAGCTTATCCTCGGACTATGGCTACACCTTC. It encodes CASSLSSDYGYTF.

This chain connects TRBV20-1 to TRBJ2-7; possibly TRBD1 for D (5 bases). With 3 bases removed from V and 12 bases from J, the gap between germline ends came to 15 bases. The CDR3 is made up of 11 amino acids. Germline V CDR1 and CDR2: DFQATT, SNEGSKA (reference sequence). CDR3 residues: CSASSGFTRYF. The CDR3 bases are TGCAGTGCTAGCTCAGGGTTTACTCGGTACTTC.

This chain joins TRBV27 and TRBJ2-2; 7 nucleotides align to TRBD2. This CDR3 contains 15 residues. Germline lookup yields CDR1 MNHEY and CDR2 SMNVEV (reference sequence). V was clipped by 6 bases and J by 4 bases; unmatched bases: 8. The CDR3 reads CASRRGAGTTGELFF. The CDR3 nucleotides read TGTGCCAGCAGACGAGGAGCGGGGACCACCGGGGAGCTGTTTTTT.

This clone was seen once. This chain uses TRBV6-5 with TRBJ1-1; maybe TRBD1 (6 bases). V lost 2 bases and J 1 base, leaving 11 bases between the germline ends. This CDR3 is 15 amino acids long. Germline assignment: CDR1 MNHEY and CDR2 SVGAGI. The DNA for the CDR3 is TGTGCCAGCAGTTACAGGGGGACCAAGAACACTGAAGCTTTCTTT. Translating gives CASSYRGTKNTEAFF.